This T cell receptor (beta chain) was observed in a study of blood T cell repertoires in COVID-19. Study-wide context: From T cells, B-cell-depleted T cells, or PBMCs came the material, which was cDNA or gDNA.

V lost 5 bases to trimming and J lost 8 bases, with 7 bases between them. The CDR3 is 12 residues long. How the authors handled the data: By means of reference gene primer amplification, nucleated cell counts were estimated. TCRdb's copy holds only in-frame clones and misses some; the assay was immunoSEQ multiplex PCR. The DNA gave D and trimming, while V, J and clone size come from that table. The sample shows 75,000 to 100,000 clones, around 85% of them seen only once. The chain has TRBV12-3 or TRBV12-4 and TRBJ1-6, with D possibly TRBD1 on 5 matching bases. The source of this sequence is a man aged 55 to 69 with acute or convalescent COVID-19. The sequenced material came from peripheral blood. The CDR3 region is CASSVGHSPLHF. CDR3 coding DNA: TGTGCCAGCAGTGTGGGGCATTCACCCCTCCACTTT.